These T cell receptor beta chains were read from a single sample in a study of blood T cell repertoires in COVID-19. Sequencing was performed with immunoSEQ multiplex PCR; in TCRdb, only in-frame clones are kept and a portion is missing. This sample has about 60,000 clones, with roughly 83% found just once. Material: peripheral blood. The receptors derive from a man aged 45-65 years with COVID-19, enrolled during active disease. CDR3s include the opening cysteine and the closing phenylalanine or tryptophan. The D gene is left open where the match is weak. Not every row has a clone size; where given, it reads once, few, many or a size class.

clone_size	j_call	v_call	d_call	cdr3_nt	cdr3_aa
.	TRBJ1-2	TRBV9	.	TGTGCCAGCAGCGTAGTGGGAGCCTGGGGCTACACCTTC	CASSVVGAWGYTF
.	TRBJ2-7	TRBV27	.	TGTGCCAGCAGTTCCCCCAGCTCAGGAGGAGGGGACTACGAGCAGTACTTC	CASSSPSSGGGDYEQYF
.	TRBJ1-2	TRBV28	.	TGTGCCAGCAGTTTCTTGGGCAGGGATGGCTACACCTTC	CASSFLGRDGYTF
.	TRBJ2-5	TRBV5-1	.	TGCGCCAGCAGCTTGGACCTTGCGATTCTCTCACAAGAGACCCAGTACTTC	CASSLDLAILSQETQYF
few	TRBJ1-6	TRBV25-1	TRBD1	TGTGCCAGCAGTGCCCCCGGGACAGTTAATTCACCCCTCCACTTT	CASSAPGTVNSPLHF
.	TRBJ1-4	TRBV28	.	TGTGCCACCGGCGGTAGGAAACTGTTTTTT	CATGGRKLFF
once	TRBJ2-5	TRBV2	.	TGTGCCAGCACCCGGGGCGAGGGAGGAGAGACCCAGTACTTC	CASTRGEGGETQYF
.	TRBJ2-7	TRBV10-3	TRBD2	TGTGCCATCAGTGGGACTAGCGGGAACTACGAGCAGTACTTC	CAISGTSGNYEQYF
.	TRBJ2-2	TRBV10-1	TRBD2	TGCGCCAGCAGTGAGTCTCGTCTAGCGGTGAACACCGGGGAGCTGTTTTTT	CASSESRLAVNTGELFF
few	TRBJ1-5	TRBV5-1	TRBD1	TGCGCCAGCAGCCTGGGGACAGGGGGCTCTGGGCAGCCCCAGCATTTT	CASSLGTGGSGQPQHF
once	TRBJ1-2	TRBV30	.	TGTGCCTGGAGTCGGGGGAACTATGGCTACACCTTC	CAWSRGNYGYTF
once	TRBJ2-7	TRBV6-5	.	TGTGCCAGCAACGAGTGGTCCTACGAGCAGTACTTC	CASNEWSYEQYF
.	TRBJ2-5	TRBV29-1	.	TGCAGCGGCTTACCGGGACACCTGAGAACGGGGACCCAGTACTTC	CSGLPGHLRTGTQYF
.	TRBJ2-1	TRBV28	TRBD2	TGTGCCAGCAGCCATCGGGGTAGGACTAGCGGGAGTGGTTCCTACAATGAGCAGTTCTTC	CASSHRGRTSGSGSYNEQFF
.	TRBJ1-1	TRBV5-4	.	TGTGCCAGCAGCCGTACAGGGTTTTACACTGAAGCTTTCTTT	CASSRTGFYTEAFF
.	TRBJ1-1	TRBV6-5	TRBD1	TGTGCCAGCAGCCGTGGACAGGGAAACACTGAAGCTTTCTTT	CASSRGQGNTEAFF
.	TRBJ1-1	TRBV6-5	TRBD1	TGTGCCAGCAGCGACAGGGGGGACACTGAAGCTTTCTTT	CASSDRGDTEAFF
.	TRBJ2-3	TRBV3-1/TRBV3-2	TRBD2	TGTGCCAGCAGCGAGCGGGGGGGCACAGATACGCAGTATTTT	CASSERGGTDTQYF
.	TRBJ2-7	TRBV4-1	TRBD2	TGCGCCAGCAGCCGGATAGCGGGAGGTACGCGGGAGCAGTACTTC	CASSRIAGGTREQYF
few	TRBJ2-7	TRBV7-6	TRBD2	TGTGCCAGCAGCTTAGCGCAGGGAGGGTCCTACGAGCAGTACTTC	CASSLAQGGSYEQYF
.	TRBJ2-1	TRBV5-1	TRBD2	TGCGCCAGCAGCTTGGAAGCTAGCGGGAACTCCTACAATGAGCAGTTCTTC	CASSLEASGNSYNEQFF
few	TRBJ2-7	TRBV28	.	TGTGCCAGCAGTGATCCGGGAGAGCAGTACTTC	CASSDPGEQYF
.	TRBJ1-2	TRBV6-4	TRBD1	TGTGCCAGCAGTCACACAGGGGGCGCACAATATGGCTACACCTTC	CASSHTGGAQYGYTF
.	TRBJ2-3	TRBV6-4	.	TGTGCCAGCAGTGACTCGGGAGGCACAGATACGCAGTATTTT	CASSDSGGTDTQYF
.	TRBJ1-1	TRBV12-3/TRBV12-4	.	TGTGCCAGCAGTTTAGTCTCCAACACTGAAGCTTTCTTT	CASSLVSNTEAFF
.	TRBJ2-3	TRBV29-1	TRBD2	TGCAGCGCCTCTAGCGGGAGTGTGACAGATACGCAGTATTTT	CSASSGSVTDTQYF
.	TRBJ1-1	TRBV9	.	TGTGCCAGCAGCGTAGAGGGGCGAGGGAACACTGAAGCTTTCTTT	CASSVEGRGNTEAFF
.	TRBJ1-5	TRBV18	.	TGTGCCAGCTCACCCTATAGCAATCAGCCCCAGCATTTT	CASSPYSNQPQHF
.	TRBJ2-2	TRBV11-2	.	TGTGCCAGCAGCGCCCTGGACGGGAAGGAGCCCGGGGAGCTGTTTTTT	CASSALDGKEPGELFF
.	TRBJ2-5	TRBV11-2	TRBD2	TGTGCCAGCAGCTTCACCGGGACTAGCGGGTCGGGGCAAGAGACCCAGTACTTC	CASSFTGTSGSGQETQYF
many	TRBJ2-1	TRBV9	TRBD1	TGTGCCAGCAGCCTAGAGGACAGGGAGGTCAGTGAGCAGTTCTTC	CASSLEDREVSEQFF
.	TRBJ2-1	TRBV5-1	.	TGCGCCAGCAGCTTCGCCTACAATGAGCAGTTCTTC	CASSFAYNEQFF
few	TRBJ1-1	TRBV28	.	TGTGCCAGCAGTGCTGCGGGGAGGGGATACACTGAAGCTTTCTTT	CASSAAGRGYTEAFF
.	TRBJ1-1	TRBV2	.	TGTGCCAGCAGTTACACAGGGAGAAATTTGAACACTGAAGCTTTCTTT	CASSYTGRNLNTEAFF
.	TRBJ1-3	TRBV6-6	.	TGTGCCACCGTCGGGACTACTGGAAACACCATATATTTT	CATVGTTGNTIYF
.	TRBJ1-2	TRBV12-3/TRBV12-4	TRBD1	TGTGCCAGCAGTCTAACAGGGGAAGGAGGCTACACCTTC	CASSLTGEGGYTF
.	TRBJ2-7	TRBV4-1	.	TGCGCCAGCAGCCAAGGGAGATCCTACGAGCAGTACTTC	CASSQGRSYEQYF
few	TRBJ1-3	TRBV21-1	.	TGTGCCAGCAGCAAAGCGCAATGGGGCAGGGGGCGCGACTCGGGAAACACCATATATTTT	CASSKAQWGRGRDSGNTIYF
once	TRBJ1-5	TRBV2	TRBD1	TGTGCCAGCAGTCGCATGACAGGGCCTAATCAGCCCCAGCATTTT	CASSRMTGPNQPQHF
.	TRBJ2-1	TRBV27	TRBD1	TGTGCCAGCAGGGACAGGGGGAGGAATGAGCAGTTCTTC	CASRDRGRNEQFF
.	TRBJ1-3	TRBV5-6	.	TGTGCCAGCACTTCCCTCGGGGGCTCTGGAAACACCATATATTTT	CASTSLGGSGNTIYF
.	TRBJ2-6	TRBV29-1	TRBD1	TGCAGCGTGGGTCCGGGACAGGGTAGGGCCAACGTCCTGACTTTC	CSVGPGQGRANVLTF
.	TRBJ1-5	TRBV9	TRBD1	TGTGCCAGCAGCGTCGGACAGGCGAACAATCAGCCCCAGCATTTT	CASSVGQANNQPQHF
.	TRBJ2-7	TRBV4-1	TRBD1	TGCGCCAGCAGCCAAGATGGCAGGGGGCTCAACGAGCAGTACTTC	CASSQDGRGLNEQYF
once	TRBJ2-1	TRBV18	.	TGTGCCAGCTTCACCCGGCTAGCGCGCTACAATGAGCAGTTCTTC	CASFTRLARYNEQFF
.	TRBJ2-7	TRBV19	.	TGTGCCAGTAGCGAGGGCCACGAGCAGTACTTC	CASSEGHEQYF
few	TRBJ1-6	TRBV4-2	TRBD1	TGTGCCAGCAGCCCGACCCGGACAGGGACGAATTCACCCCTCCACTTT	CASSPTRTGTNSPLHF
few	TRBJ1-1	TRBV11-2	.	TGTGCCAGCAGACCCACGGGGGTGCCTGAAGCTTTCTTT	CASRPTGVPEAFF
.	TRBJ2-1	TRBV24-1	.	TGTGCCACCAGTGATGACCGCGGTCGGAGCTCCTACAATGAGCAGTTCTTC	CATSDDRGRSSYNEQFF
.	TRBJ2-7	TRBV9	.	TGTGCCAGCAGCGTAGCTGGGCGGGGGCGGTCGAACGAGCAGTACTTC	CASSVAGRGRSNEQYF
.	TRBJ2-1	TRBV7-9	TRBD2	TGTGCCAGCAGCCCAATTCGGACTAGCGAGTTTCCTACTGAGCAGTTCTTC	CASSPIRTSEFPTEQFF
many	TRBJ2-7	TRBV3-1/TRBV3-2	.	TGTGCCAGCAGCCAAGTAAGCGACGAGCAGTACTTC	CASSQVSDEQYF
.	TRBJ2-3	TRBV6-4	TRBD2	TGTGCCAGCAGTGACTCGGCGGGAGGGGGAGATACGCAGTATTTT	CASSDSAGGGDTQYF
.	TRBJ2-7	TRBV3-1/TRBV3-2	TRBD2	TGTGCCAGCAGCCAAGATTTCGGGACTAGCGATGGTCCGTACTTC	CASSQDFGTSDGPYF
.	TRBJ2-2	TRBV6-6	TRBD1	TGTGCCAGCAGTCGTGGATCAACAGGGGCAGGATACACCGGGGAGCTGTTTTTT	CASSRGSTGAGYTGELFF
.	TRBJ1-1	TRBV9	.	TGTGCCAGCAGCCCCCGTGGGGGGGCCCTAAACACTGAAGCTTTCTTT	CASSPRGGALNTEAFF
few	TRBJ1-2	TRBV6-5	TRBD1	TGTGCCAGCACCCGGGACAGCCGTAAGCATGGCTACACCTTC	CASTRDSRKHGYTF
.	TRBJ1-2	TRBV15	.	TGTGCCACCAGCAGGTCACCCCGGGACTATGGCTACACCTTC	CATSRSPRDYGYTF
.	TRBJ1-5	TRBV6-5	.	TGTGCCAGCAGTACAGGGACGTTTAATCAGCCCCAGCATTTT	CASSTGTFNQPQHF
.	TRBJ2-7	TRBV28	.	TGTGCCAGCGCCCGGGGAGGGGGGCTCTACGAGCAGTACTTC	CASARGGGLYEQYF